The T cell receptor beta chain under discussion was sequenced for a study of T-cell memory formation after mild COVID-19 (dated by TCRdb to the early 2020s). Notes on the research overall: TCR sequence clusters from the two donors were largely donor specific. T-cell clones expanding and contracting after mild COVID-19 in a couple of donors were tracked by longitudinal TCRalpha and TCRbeta repertoire sequencing. Two young, previously healthy adult volunteers, one female and one male, were included in the cohort.

Sequencing was performed on an Illumina NovaSeq 6000. TCRalpha and TCRbeta cDNA libraries were constructed by 5'RACE with constant-segment primers, with sample barcodes and unique molecular identifiers being introduced. Trizol reagent was used to extract RNA from every sample. Amplification of the libraries took two PCR steps, and the second step added a second sample barcode plus Illumina TruSeq adapters. Sequencing of libraries was performed on an Illumina NovaSeq with 2 x 150 bp paired-end reads. The paper's data handling went like this. Reads were demultiplexed and collapsed into UMI-guided consensus sequences with migec v1.2.7. With mixcr v2.1.11, UMI consensuses were aligned to TRA and TRB V and J templates and assembled into clonotypes. A clonotype was counted as expanded or contracted only when both edgeR and NoisET called the clonotype significant, with the noise models trained on biological replicates. For edgeR calls, a false discovery rate-adjusted p below 0.01 and a log2 fold-change threshold of 1 were applied. As an exploratory analysis of dynamics, max-normalized trajectories of the 1000 most abundant clonotypes were examined with PCA combined with hierarchical clustering. Each responding clone was given a CD4 or CD8 phenotype based on the CD4+ and CD8+ repertoires, which had been sequenced separately. The public reads were reprocessed in TCRdb via fastp at Q25 and MiXCR, keeping in-frame beta chains. Each entry is one CDR3 protein sequence, shown with its most common DNA and genes. These V and J calls are TCRdb output, not the study's own analysis. For this sample there are some 270,000 distinct CDR3 sequences; approximately 15% appear just once. 2.1% of the sample is taken by the ten largest.

Trimming costs V 6 bases and J 3 bases, and their ends lie 14 bases apart. The CDR3 contains 14 residues, cysteine and phenylalanine counted. The only DNA kept is the CDR3, 42 bases in frame from the first base. Sequences MDHEN (CDR1) and SYDVKM (CDR2) are obtained from the germline V gene. A few counts support this clonotype. Its recognized antigen is unknown. Base qualities are not recorded, but no much larger clone differs from it by a single base. Results and caveats for the whole study, not just this receptor: Only two mild cases were covered by the study, and larger cohorts that include severe cases with pre-infection samples were considered necessary. Contracting CD4+ clones turned up mainly in the CM and EM memory subsets, whereas EMRA was where CD8+ clones were enriched. Balanced CD4/CD8 phenotypes were observed for clones contracting from day 15 to 85, whereas a bias towards CD4+ was observed for a second wave of clones expanding from day 15 to 37. SARS-CoV-2 specificity was not confirmed for the second-wave clones peaking on day 37. Some responding clones were found in pre-infection memory, which suggests that pre-existing cross-reactive memory T cells took part in the SARS-CoV-2 response.

Ficoll-Paque density gradient centrifugation was the method used to isolate PBMCs. Sequences were obtained from PBMCs or a T cell subset sorted from them (not recorded which). The origin of this receptor is an adult woman who had mild COVID-19 (a few samples of this study predate the infection). The sample titles of this study are shuffled in the database, so cell type and time point are left out; the donor was told from shared clones. The chain is encoded by TRBV28 joined to TRBJ2-5, with the D call perhaps TRBD1 or TRBD2, each one matching 5 bases. DNA sequence: TGTGCCAGCAGGACTCCGGGACGGAAAGAGACCCAGTACTTC. Its translation reads: CASRTPGRKETQYF.